One sample yielded the 26 T cell receptor beta chains listed below, sequenced in a study of shared T cell receptors in the human thymus. The method was immunoSEQ multiplex PCR; TCRdb's version includes in-frame clones alone and lacks a portion of them. This table has some 640,000 clones, more than 70% appearing once. These sequences were also reported in another study, on human thymus T cells.

Sequenced material: thymocytes. These receptor sequences come from a boy less than two years old with a congenital heart defect.

The chain links TRBV2 to TRBJ2-7, with TRBD1 matching 8 bases. The CDR3 is 14 amino acids. Per the germline V gene, CDR1 is SNHLY and CDR2 is FYNNEI. V lost 7 bases to trimming and J lost 0 bases; unmatched junction nucleotides: 5. The CDR3 bases are TGTGCCAGCATCGGAACAGGGGGCTCCTACGAGCAGTACTTC. Translation: CASIGTGGSYEQYF.

V and J are TRBV15 and TRBJ2-7; a weak D match, TRBD2 (5 bases). Germline V CDR1 and CDR2: LNHNV, YYDKDF (reference sequence). V was clipped by 0 bases and J by 4 bases, with 10 bases between them. This CDR3 contains 14 residues. The CDR3 nucleotides read TGTGCCACCAGCAGAGACGCTTCGGGGTACGAGCAGTACTTC. Translation gives CATSRDASGYEQYF.

This clone came up a few times. The chain employs TRBV6-5 and TRBJ2-3; D gene unclear. CDR1 is MNHEY, CDR2 SVGAGI, per germline. CDR3 size: 15 residues. V lost 4 bases and J 2 bases, leaving 13 bases between the germline ends. The CDR3 loop is CASSSKRLLTDTQYF. The CDR3 DNA reads as TGTGCCAGCAGTTCGAAGCGCCTCCTCACAGATACGCAGTATTTT.

The J gene is TRBJ2-3, the V gene TRBV14, with D tentatively TRBD1 (5 bases). Trimming took 2 bases from V and 6 from J, leaving 21 bases between them. Germline CDR1 SGHDN, CDR2 FVKESK. The CDR3 has 17 amino acids. CDR3 sequence (DNA): TGTGCCAGCAGCCAACGAGAAGGACATACTCCCCGGGATACGCAGTATTTT. Protein: CASSQREGHTPRDTQYF.

This clone was counted a few times. The chain recombines TRBV19 with TRBJ1-5; D unresolved. The ends were cut back, 5 bases at V and 9 bases at J, with 14 bases in the middle. CDR1 is LNHDA, CDR2 SQIVND, per germline (reference sequence). The CDR3 is 13 residues long. The CDR3 bases are TGTGCCAGTAGTGATTGGAGGGTGGGGCCCCAGCATTTT. Translated: CASSDWRVGPQHF.

The chain combines TRBV29-1 with TRBJ2-1, with 7 bases fitting TRBD1. The V gene's germline CDR1 is SQVTM and CDR2 ANQGSEA. CDR3 length: 14 amino acids. The V and J ends lost 2 bases and 5 bases, in that order; junction bases with no gene match: 6. Written as DNA, the CDR3 is TGCAGCGTTGAAACTAGGACAGGCAACAATGAGCAGTTCTTC. Translating it yields CSVETRTGNNEQFF.

The chain combines TRBV5-1 with TRBJ1-1, with 7 bases that match TRBD1. CDR1 and CDR2 from the germline V gene are SGHRS and YFSETQ. V lost 3 bases, J lost 5 bases, and 16 bases stayed unmatched. The length of the CDR3 is 17 residues. CDR3: CASSSHSDLTGPTEAFF. The DNA for the CDR3 is TGCGCCAGCAGCTCGCACTCCGACTTGACAGGGCCAACTGAAGCTTTCTTT.

CDR3 in amino acids: CASSRTGEGETQYF. CDR3 coding DNA: TGTGCCAGCAGCCGAACAGGGGAAGGAGAGACCCAGTACTTC. This chain uses TRBV7-3 with TRBJ2-5; the match to TRBD1 covers 7 bases. Germline CDR1 is SGHTA and CDR2 is FQGTGA. V dropped 5 bases and J dropped 4; count of bases not matched to a gene: 7. The CDR3 consists of 14 residues.

This clone was found a few times. V is TRBV10-2 and J is TRBJ2-1; 7 bases agree with TRBD2. Germline V gene lookup returns CDR1 WSHSY and CDR2 SAAADI. J was trimmed by 3 bases and V by 5 bases; bases with no gene match: 4. The CDR3 totals 14 residues. The CDR3 region is CASSSGLVYNEQFF. CDR3 in DNA: TGCGCCAGCAGTTCCGGACTAGTCTACAATGAGCAGTTCTTC.

This clone is a singleton in its sample. The chain combines TRBV6-5 with TRBJ1-2, with a tentative D call TRBD1 (5 bases). The CDR3 spans 16 residues. V shed 0 bases and J shed 7 bases, with 18 bases lying between them. CDR1 is MNHEY, CDR2 SVGAGI, per germline. The CDR3 is CASSYSLQVNYGGYTF. DNA of the CDR3: TGTGCCAGCAGTTACTCGTTACAGGTTAACTATGGTGGCTACACCTTC.

This sequence joins TRBV27 and TRBJ1-1; TRBD1 matches 10 bases. Germline CDR1 is MNHEY and CDR2 is SMNVEV (reference sequence). The length of the CDR3 is 17 residues. Germline trimming cut 6 bases from V and 4 bases from J; bases unmatched to any gene: 14. The CDR3 DNA sequence: TGTGCCAGCAGGATGAACGGACAGGGGGAGTATAGCACTGAAGCTTTCTTT. Encoded protein: CASRMNGQGEYSTEAFF.

This clone was seen a handful of times. This sequence joins TRBV5-4 and TRBJ1-2; 7 nucleotides match TRBD1. V trimming: 5 bases; J trimming: 8 bases; junction bases outside the gene matches: 6. Germline V lookup: CDR1 SGHNT, CDR2 YYREEE (reference sequence). This CDR3 contains 12 residues. In DNA, the CDR3 is TGTGCCAGCAGGGAAGACAGGGAGGGCTACACCTTC. It translates to CASREDREGYTF.

CDR3 residues: CSVGAREQFF. Here the CDR3 DNA reads TGCAGCGTGGGGGCCCGAGAGCAGTTCTTC. V is TRBV29-1 and J is TRBJ2-1; weak D call: TRBD1 (6 bases). Per germline, CDR1 SQVTM and CDR2 ANQGSEA. CDR3 length: 10 amino acids. V was trimmed by 6 bases and J by 10 bases, leaving 10 bases between them.

This chain connects TRBV19 to TRBJ2-7; possibly TRBD1 for D (6 bases). Deletions cut 5 bases from V and 4 bases from J, with 12 bases between. This CDR3 region has 13 residues. Germline V gene data show CDR1 as LNHDA and CDR2 as SQIVND (reference sequence). The CDR3 protein is CASSERTDYEQYF. Written as DNA, the CDR3 is TGTGCCAGTAGTGAGCGGACAGATTACGAGCAGTACTTC.

This rearrangement joins TRBV5-1 to TRBJ2-7; D is unresolved. From germline, CDR1 is SGHRS and CDR2 YFSETQ. The V end was cut by 0 bases, the J end by 5 bases, with 12 bases between. The CDR3 runs to 14 residues. In DNA form, the CDR3 reads TGCGCCAGCAGCTTGGAGTCCCTCCTAAACGAGCAGTACTTC. Amino acid sequence: CASSLESLLNEQYF. Using reference TRBV5-1 and TRBJ2-7 for the parts outside the CDR3, the full variable domain is KAGVTQTPRYLIKTRGQQVTLSCSPISGHRSVSWYQQTPGQGLQFLFEYFSETQRNKGNFPGRFSGRQFSNSRSEMNVSTLELGDSALYLCASSLESLLNEQYFGPGTRLTVT.

V usage is TRBV5-1 and J usage is TRBJ1-2; 7 bases fit TRBD1. Germline CDR1 reads SGHRS; CDR2 reads YFSETQ. The CDR3 length is 14 residues. Trimming at V came to 4 bases and at J to 6 bases, leaving 9 bases not matched to a gene. CDR3 coding DNA: TGCGCCAGCAGCCACTCGACAGGGTTCGATGGCTACACCTTC. Residues: CASSHSTGFDGYTF.

This clone was recorded once. The genes are TRBV4-3 and TRBJ1-2; D perhaps matches TRBD1 (6 bases). The CDR3 contains 19 residues. Germline V gives CDR1 LGHNA, CDR2 YSLEER. Trimming took 0 bases from V and 6 from J, leaving 26 bases between them. CDR3 coding DNA: TGCGCCAGCAGCCAAGACTTTCCCTACACTTACAGGGCCCCACATGGCTACACCTTC. Residues: CASSQDFPYTYRAPHGYTF.

This clone was counted once. The chain couples TRBV5-4 to TRBJ1-2; D gene ambiguous. The CDR3 runs 14 residues. V lost 0 bases to trimming and J lost 7 bases, with 13 bases between them. Germline CDR1 reads SGHNT; CDR2 reads YYREEE (reference sequence). This chain's CDR3 is CASSLVRGGLGYTF. In DNA, the CDR3 is TGTGCCAGCAGCTTGGTTCGGGGAGGGCTTGGCTACACCTTC.

The chain is built from TRBV5-1 and TRBJ2-3, with a possible D match to TRBD2 (5 bases). Germline assignment: CDR1 SGHRS and CDR2 YFSETQ. V was shortened by 4 bases and J by 4 bases, with 16 bases between the two germline ends. CDR3 length: 15 residues. The CDR3 DNA sequence: TGCGCCAGCAGCGACTCACTAGGATCGGCAGATACGCAGTATTTT. It specifies CASSDSLGSADTQYF.

This chain uses TRBV28 with TRBJ1-2, with 9 bases identical to TRBD1. V gave up 5 bases and J gave up 0 bases; unmatched junction bases: 4. The CDR3 has 15 amino acids. Per the germline V gene, CDR1 is MDHEN and CDR2 is SYDVKM. Here the CDR3 DNA reads TGTGCCAGCAGTGGGACAGGGCCTTCTAACTATGGCTACACCTTC. Encoded protein: CASSGTGPSNYGYTF.

Comment on this clone: Sequence at one end of the junction differs from germline and may be a read error. The same CDR3 can be traced to other DNA sequences in this sample. This rearrangement joins TRBV5-6 to TRBJ1-6, with D unclear. The germline gives CDR1 SGHDT, CDR2 YYEEEE. The CDR3 loop spans 17 amino acids. The CDR3 here is CASTSNTTSSYNSPLHF. In DNA, the CDR3 is TGTGCCAGCACCTCAAATACTACAAGCTCCTATAATTCCCCCCTCCACTTT. The full variable domain, completed using reference TRBV5-6 and TRBJ1-6, is DAGVTQSPTHLIKTRGQQVTLRCSPKSGHDTVSWYQQALGQGPQFIFQYYEEEERQRGNFPDRFSGHQFPNYSSELNVNALLLGDSALYLCASTSNTTSSYNSPLHFGNGTRLTVT.

The rearrangement links TRBV27 to TRBJ1-1, with 9 nucleotides matching TRBD1. V shed 4 bases and J 3 bases; nucleotides not matched to a gene: 3. From germline, CDR1 is MNHEY and CDR2 SMNVEV (reference sequence). The length of the CDR3 is 14 residues. In DNA form, the CDR3 reads TGTGCCAGCAGTTCAAGACAGGGGGACACTGAAGCTTTCTTT. Protein sequence: CASSSRQGDTEAFF.

The chain employs TRBV4-3 and TRBJ2-6, with TRBD1 matching over 8 bases. Germline CDR1 reads LGHNA; CDR2 reads YSLEER. J gave up 4 bases and V 1 base, and 15 bases lay outside the gene matches. The CDR3 covers 20 residues. The CDR3 region is CASSQGGRDRSSSGANVLTF. CDR3 DNA: TGCGCCAGCAGCCAAGGGGGACGGGACAGGTCGTCGTCGGGGGCCAACGTCCTGACTTTC.

The rearrangement links TRBV15 to TRBJ2-2, with D perhaps matching TRBD1 (6 bases). V lost 4 bases and J 0 bases, leaving 15 bases between the germline ends. The CDR3 loop spans 17 amino acids. The germline CDR1 and CDR2 sequences are LNHNV and YYDKDF (reference sequence). The CDR3 DNA reads TGTGCCACCAGCATAACAGGGCCCACCTCGAACACCGGGGAGCTGTTTTTT. It is translated as CATSITGPTSNTGELFF.

This clone has only one observation. The chain employs TRBV27 and TRBJ2-3; 8 bases match TRBD2. V gave up 5 bases and J gave up 0 bases; unmatched junction bases: 13. Germline CDR1 MNHEY, CDR2 SMNVEV (reference sequence). The CDR3 loop spans 18 amino acids. The CDR3 reads CASSHTSGPLTSTDTQYF. The CDR3, as DNA: TGTGCCAGCAGTCACACTAGCGGACCGTTAACTAGCACAGATACGCAGTATTTT.

The chain joins TRBV4-3 to TRBJ2-1; D might be TRBD1 (6 bases). From germline, CDR1 is LGHNA and CDR2 YSLEER. This CDR3 has 19 residues. V lost 0 bases and J 8 bases, leaving 26 bases between the germline ends. The CDR3 is CASSQDPSPGHRLLDEQFF. CDR3 coding DNA: TGCGCCAGCAGCCAAGATCCATCCCCGGGACACCGCCTCCTTGATGAGCAGTTCTTC.